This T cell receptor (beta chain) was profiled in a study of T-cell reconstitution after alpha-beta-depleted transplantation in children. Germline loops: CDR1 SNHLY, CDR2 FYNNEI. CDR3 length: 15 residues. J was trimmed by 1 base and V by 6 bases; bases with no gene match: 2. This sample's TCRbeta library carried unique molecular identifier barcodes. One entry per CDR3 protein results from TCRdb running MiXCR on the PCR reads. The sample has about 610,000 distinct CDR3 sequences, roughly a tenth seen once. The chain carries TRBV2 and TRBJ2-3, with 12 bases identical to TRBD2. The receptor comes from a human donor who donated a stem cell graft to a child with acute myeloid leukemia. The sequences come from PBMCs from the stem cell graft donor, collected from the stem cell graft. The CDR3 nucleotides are TGTGCCAGCAGGGGACTAGCGGGCCGCACAGATACGCAGTATTTT. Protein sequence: CASRGLAGRTDTQYF. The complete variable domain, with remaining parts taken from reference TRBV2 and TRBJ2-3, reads EPEVTQTPSHQVTQMGQEVILRCVPISNHLYFYWYRQILGQKVEFLVSFYNNEISEKSEIFDDQFSVERPDGSNFTLKIRSTKLEDSAMYFCASRGLAGRTDTQYFGPGTRLTVL.